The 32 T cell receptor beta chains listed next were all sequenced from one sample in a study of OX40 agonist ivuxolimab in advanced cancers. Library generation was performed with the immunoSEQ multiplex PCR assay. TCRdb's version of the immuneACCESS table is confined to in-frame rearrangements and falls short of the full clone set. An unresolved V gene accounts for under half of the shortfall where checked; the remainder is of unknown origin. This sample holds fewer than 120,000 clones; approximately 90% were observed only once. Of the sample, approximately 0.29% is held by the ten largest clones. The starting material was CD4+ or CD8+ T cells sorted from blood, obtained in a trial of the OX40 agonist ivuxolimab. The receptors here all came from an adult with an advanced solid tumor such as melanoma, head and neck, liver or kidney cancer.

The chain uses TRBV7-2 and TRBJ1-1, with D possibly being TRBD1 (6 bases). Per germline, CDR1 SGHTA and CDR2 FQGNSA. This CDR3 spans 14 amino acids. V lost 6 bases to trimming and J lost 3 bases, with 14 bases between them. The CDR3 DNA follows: TGTGCCAGCAGTTCACAGGGTCGGGACACTGAAGCTTTCTTT. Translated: CASSSQGRDTEAFF.

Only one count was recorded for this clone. The CDR3 reads CASGGNQETQYF. CDR3 bases: TGTGCCAGCGGCGGAAACCAAGAGACCCAGTACTTC. The V gene is TRBV6-5, the J gene TRBJ2-5; no clear D gene. The V and J ends lost 8 bases and 0 bases respectively, with 7 bases between them. The V gene's germline CDR1 is MNHEY and CDR2 SVGAGI. This CDR3 is built from 12 residues.

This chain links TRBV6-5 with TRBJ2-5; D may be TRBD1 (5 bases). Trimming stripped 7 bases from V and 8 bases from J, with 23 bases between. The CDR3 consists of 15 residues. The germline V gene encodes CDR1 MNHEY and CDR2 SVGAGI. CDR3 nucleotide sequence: TGTGCCAGCACCCCTAAGGGGCCCCTGGTGGGTACCCAGTACTTC. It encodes CASTPKGPLVGTQYF.

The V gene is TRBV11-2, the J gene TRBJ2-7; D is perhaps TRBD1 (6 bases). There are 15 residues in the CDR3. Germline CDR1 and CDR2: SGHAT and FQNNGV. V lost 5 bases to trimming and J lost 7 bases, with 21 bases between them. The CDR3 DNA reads TGTGCCAGCAGCCCTCTGGCAGGGGATACGGGGGAGCAGTACTTC. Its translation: CASSPLAGDTGEQYF.

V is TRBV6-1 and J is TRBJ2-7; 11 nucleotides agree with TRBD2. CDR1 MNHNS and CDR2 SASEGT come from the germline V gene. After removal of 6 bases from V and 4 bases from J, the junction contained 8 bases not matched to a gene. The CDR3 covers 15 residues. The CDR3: CASSFLGTSGYEQYF. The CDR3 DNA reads TGTGCCAGCAGCTTTTTAGGGACTAGCGGTTACGAGCAGTACTTC.

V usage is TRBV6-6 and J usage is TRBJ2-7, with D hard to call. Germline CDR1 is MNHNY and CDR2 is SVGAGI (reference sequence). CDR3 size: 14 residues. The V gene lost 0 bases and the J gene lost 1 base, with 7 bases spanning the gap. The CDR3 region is CASSYSTQSYEQYF. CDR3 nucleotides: TGTGCCAGCAGTTACTCGACTCAGTCCTACGAGCAGTACTTC.

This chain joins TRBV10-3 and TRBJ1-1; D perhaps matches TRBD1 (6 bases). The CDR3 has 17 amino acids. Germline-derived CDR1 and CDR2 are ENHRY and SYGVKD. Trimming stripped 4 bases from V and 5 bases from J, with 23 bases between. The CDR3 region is CAISGAGTKSERTEAFF. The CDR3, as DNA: TGTGCCATCAGTGGAGCCGGGACAAAAAGCGAAAGGACTGAAGCTTTCTTT.

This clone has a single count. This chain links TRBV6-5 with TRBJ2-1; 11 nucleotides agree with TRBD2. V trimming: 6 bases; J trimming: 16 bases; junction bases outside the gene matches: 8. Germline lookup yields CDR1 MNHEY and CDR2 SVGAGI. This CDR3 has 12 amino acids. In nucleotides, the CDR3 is TGTGCCAGCAGGGGGCCGGGACTAGCGGTTTTCTTC. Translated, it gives CASRGPGLAVFF.

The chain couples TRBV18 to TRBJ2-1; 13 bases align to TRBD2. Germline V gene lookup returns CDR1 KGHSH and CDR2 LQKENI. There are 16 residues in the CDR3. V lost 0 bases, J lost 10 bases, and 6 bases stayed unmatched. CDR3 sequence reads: CASSPPMGLAGREQFF. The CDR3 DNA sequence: TGTGCCAGCTCACCACCGATGGGACTAGCGGGAAGAGAGCAGTTCTTC.

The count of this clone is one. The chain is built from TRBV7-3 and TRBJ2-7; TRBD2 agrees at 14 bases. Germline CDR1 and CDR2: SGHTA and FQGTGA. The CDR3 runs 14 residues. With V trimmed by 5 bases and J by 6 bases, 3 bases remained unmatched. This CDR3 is CASSQTSGRAEQYF. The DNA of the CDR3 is TGTGCCAGCAGCCAGACTAGCGGGAGGGCCGAGCAGTACTTC. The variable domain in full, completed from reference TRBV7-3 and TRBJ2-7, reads GAGVSQTPSNKVTEKGKYVELRCDPISGHTALYWYRQSLGQGPEFLIYFQGTGAADDSGLPNDRFFAVRPEGSVSTLKIQRTERGDSAVYLCASSQTSGRAEQYFGPGTRLTVT.

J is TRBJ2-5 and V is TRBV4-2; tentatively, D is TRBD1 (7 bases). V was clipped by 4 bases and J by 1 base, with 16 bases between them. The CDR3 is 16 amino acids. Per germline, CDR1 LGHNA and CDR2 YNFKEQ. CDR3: CASSPQGEAAQETQYF. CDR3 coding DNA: TGTGCCAGCAGCCCCCAGGGGGAGGCCGCCCAAGAGACCCAGTACTTC.

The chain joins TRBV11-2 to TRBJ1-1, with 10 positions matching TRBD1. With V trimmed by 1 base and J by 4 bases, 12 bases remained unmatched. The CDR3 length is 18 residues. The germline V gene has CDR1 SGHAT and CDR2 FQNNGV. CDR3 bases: TGTGCCAGCAGCTTAGGACAGGGGGCCCGGTTTTATGCCACTGAAGCTTTCTTT. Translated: CASSLGQGARFYATEAFF.

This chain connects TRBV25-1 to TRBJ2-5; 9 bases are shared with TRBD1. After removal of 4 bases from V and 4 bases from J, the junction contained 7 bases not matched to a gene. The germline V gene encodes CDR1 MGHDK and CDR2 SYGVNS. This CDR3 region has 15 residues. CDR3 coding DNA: TGTGCCAGCAGTGTATACACAGGGGGCCGAGAGACCCAGTACTTC. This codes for CASSVYTGGRETQYF. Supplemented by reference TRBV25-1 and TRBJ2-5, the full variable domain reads EADIYQTPRYLVIGTGKKITLECSQTMGHDKMYWYQQDPGMELHLIHYSYGVNSTEKGDLSSESTVSRIRTEHFPLTLESARPSHTSQYLCASSVYTGGRETQYFGPGTRLLVL.

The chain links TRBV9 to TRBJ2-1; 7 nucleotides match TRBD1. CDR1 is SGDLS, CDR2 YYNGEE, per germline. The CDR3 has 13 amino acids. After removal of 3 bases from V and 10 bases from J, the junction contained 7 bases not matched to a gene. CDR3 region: CASSALTGNEQFF. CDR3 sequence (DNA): TGTGCCAGCAGCGCACTGACAGGGAACGAGCAGTTCTTC.

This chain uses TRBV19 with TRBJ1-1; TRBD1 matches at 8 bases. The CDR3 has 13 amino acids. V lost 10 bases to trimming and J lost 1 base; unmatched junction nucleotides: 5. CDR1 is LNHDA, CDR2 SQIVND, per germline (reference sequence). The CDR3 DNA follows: TGTGCCACCCAGGACAGGGCGAACACTGAAGCTTTCTTT. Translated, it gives CATQDRANTEAFF.

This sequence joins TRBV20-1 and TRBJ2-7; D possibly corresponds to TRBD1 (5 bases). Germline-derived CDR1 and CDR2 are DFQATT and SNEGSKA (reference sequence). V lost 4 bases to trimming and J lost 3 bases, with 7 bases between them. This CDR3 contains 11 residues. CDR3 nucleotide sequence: TGCAGTGCTAAAGACAGCTACGAGCAGTACTTC. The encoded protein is CSAKDSYEQYF.

In DNA form, the CDR3 reads TGTGCCAGCAGGCTCGATCTGGGTGGCGTACCCTACGAGCAGTACTTC. Residues: CASRLDLGGVPYEQYF. This chain uses TRBV28 with TRBJ2-7; D not resolved. CDR3 size: 16 residues. Deletions cut 6 bases from V and 2 bases from J, with 20 bases between. The germline V gene encodes CDR1 MDHEN and CDR2 SYDVKM. Based on the CDR3 plus reference TRBV28 and TRBJ2-7, the full variable domain is DVKVTQSSRYLVKRTGEKVFLECVQDMDHENMFWYRQDPGLGLRLIYFSYDVKMKEKGDIPEGYSVSREKKERFSLILESASTNQTSMYLCASRLDLGGVPYEQYFGPGTRLTVT.

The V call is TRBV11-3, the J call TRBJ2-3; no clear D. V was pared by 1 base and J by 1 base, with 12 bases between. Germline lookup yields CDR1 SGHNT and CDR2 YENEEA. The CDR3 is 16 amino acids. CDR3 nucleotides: TGTGCCAGCAGCTTAGCCTTTCTAGGACGCACAGATACGCAGTATTTT. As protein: CASSLAFLGRTDTQYF.

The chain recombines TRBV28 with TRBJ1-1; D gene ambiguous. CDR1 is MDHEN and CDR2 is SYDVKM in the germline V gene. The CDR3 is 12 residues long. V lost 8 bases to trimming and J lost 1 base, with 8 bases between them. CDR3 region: CASSGPNTEAFF. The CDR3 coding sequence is TGTGCCAGCTCTGGGCCGAACACTGAAGCTTTCTTT.

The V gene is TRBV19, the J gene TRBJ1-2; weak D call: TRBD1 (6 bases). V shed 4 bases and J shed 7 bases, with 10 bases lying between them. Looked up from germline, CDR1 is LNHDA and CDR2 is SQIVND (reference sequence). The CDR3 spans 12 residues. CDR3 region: CASSNRASGYTF. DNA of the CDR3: TGTGCCAGTAGTAACAGGGCAAGTGGCTACACCTTC.

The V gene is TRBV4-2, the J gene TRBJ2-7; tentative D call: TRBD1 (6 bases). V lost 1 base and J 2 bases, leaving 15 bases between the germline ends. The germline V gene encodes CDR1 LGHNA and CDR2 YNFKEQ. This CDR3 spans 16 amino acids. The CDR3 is CASSQGGRGFPYEQYF. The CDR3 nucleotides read TGTGCCAGCAGCCAAGGCGGCAGGGGTTTTCCCTACGAGCAGTACTTC.

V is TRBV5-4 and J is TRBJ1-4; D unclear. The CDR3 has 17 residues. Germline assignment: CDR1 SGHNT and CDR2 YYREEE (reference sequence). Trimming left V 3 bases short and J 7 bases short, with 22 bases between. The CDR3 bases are TGTGCCAGCAGCTCCGGAGTTGGAAGCAGGTCTGGTGAAAAACTGTTTTTT. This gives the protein CASSSGVGSRSGEKLFF. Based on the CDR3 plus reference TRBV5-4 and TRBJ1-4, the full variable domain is ETGVTQSPTHLIKTRGQQVTLRCSSQSGHNTVSWYQQALGQGPQFIFQYYREEENGRGNFPPRFSGLQFPNYSSELNVNALELDDSALYLCASSSGVGSRSGEKLFFGSGTQLSVL.

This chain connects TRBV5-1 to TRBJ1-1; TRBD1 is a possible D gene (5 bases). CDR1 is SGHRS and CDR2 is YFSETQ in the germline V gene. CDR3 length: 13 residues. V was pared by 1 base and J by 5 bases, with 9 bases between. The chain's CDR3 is CASSLKGDTEAFF. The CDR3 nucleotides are TGCGCCAGCAGCTTGAAAGGGGATACTGAAGCTTTCTTT.

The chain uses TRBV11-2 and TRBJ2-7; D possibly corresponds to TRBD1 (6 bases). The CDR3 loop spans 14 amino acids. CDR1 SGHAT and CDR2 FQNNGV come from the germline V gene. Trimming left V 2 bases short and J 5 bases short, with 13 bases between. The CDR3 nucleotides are TGTGCCAGCAGCTTATATGTCAGGGGAGACGAGCAGTACTTC. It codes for CASSLYVRGDEQYF.

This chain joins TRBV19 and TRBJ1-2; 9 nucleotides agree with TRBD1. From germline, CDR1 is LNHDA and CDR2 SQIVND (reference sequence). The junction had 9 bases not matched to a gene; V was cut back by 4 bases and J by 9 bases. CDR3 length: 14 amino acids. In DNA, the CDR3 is TGTGCCAGTAGTACCTTGGGACAGGGTGTAAGCTACACCTTC. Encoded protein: CASSTLGQGVSYTF.

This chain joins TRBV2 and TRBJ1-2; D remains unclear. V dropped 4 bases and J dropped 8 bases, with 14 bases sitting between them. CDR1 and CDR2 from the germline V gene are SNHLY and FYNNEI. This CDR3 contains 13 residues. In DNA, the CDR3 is TGTGCCAGCAGTGTGAAGCCCGCGGGCGGCTACACCTTC. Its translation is CASSVKPAGGYTF.

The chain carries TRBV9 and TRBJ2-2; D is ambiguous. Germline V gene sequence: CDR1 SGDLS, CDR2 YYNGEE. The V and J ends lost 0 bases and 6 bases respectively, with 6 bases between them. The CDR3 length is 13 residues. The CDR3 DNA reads TGTGCCAGCAGCGTAGTAACCTCCGGGGAGCTGTTTTTT. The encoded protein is CASSVVTSGELFF.

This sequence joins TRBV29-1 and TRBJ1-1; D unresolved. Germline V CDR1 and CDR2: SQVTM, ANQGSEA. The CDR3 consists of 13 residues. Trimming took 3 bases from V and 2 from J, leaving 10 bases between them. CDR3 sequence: CSVESVLNTEAFF. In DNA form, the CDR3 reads TGCAGCGTTGAGTCGGTCCTTAACACTGAAGCTTTCTTT.

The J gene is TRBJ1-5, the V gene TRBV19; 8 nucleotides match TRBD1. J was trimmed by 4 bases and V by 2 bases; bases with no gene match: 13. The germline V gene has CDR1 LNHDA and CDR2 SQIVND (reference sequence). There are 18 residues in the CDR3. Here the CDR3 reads CASSIFGPGQANNQPQHF. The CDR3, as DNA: TGTGCCAGTAGTATATTTGGACCGGGACAGGCGAATAATCAGCCCCAGCATTTT.

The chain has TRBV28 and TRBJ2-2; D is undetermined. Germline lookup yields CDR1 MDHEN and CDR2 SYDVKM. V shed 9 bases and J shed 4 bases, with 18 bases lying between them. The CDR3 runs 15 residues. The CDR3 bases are TGTGCCAGTATGCCGTCGCCGACGAGCACCGGGGAGCTGTTTTTT. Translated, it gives CASMPSPTSTGELFF.

The chain's CDR3 is CASSPDANQPQHF. The CDR3, as DNA: TGTGCCAGCTCACCAGATGCCAATCAGCCCCAGCATTTT. The chain employs TRBV18 and TRBJ1-5, with D hard to call. CDR1 and CDR2 from the germline V gene are KGHSH and LQKENI. CDR3 size: 13 residues. Trimming cost V 2 bases and J 3 bases, with 5 bases left between them.

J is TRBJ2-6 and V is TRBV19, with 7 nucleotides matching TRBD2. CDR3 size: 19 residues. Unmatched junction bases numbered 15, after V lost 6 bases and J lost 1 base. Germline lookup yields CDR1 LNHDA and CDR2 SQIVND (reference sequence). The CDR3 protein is CASSPAHLAGGSGANVLTF. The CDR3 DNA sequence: TGTGCCAGTAGCCCAGCACACTTAGCGGGCGGTTCTGGGGCCAACGTCCTGACTTTC.